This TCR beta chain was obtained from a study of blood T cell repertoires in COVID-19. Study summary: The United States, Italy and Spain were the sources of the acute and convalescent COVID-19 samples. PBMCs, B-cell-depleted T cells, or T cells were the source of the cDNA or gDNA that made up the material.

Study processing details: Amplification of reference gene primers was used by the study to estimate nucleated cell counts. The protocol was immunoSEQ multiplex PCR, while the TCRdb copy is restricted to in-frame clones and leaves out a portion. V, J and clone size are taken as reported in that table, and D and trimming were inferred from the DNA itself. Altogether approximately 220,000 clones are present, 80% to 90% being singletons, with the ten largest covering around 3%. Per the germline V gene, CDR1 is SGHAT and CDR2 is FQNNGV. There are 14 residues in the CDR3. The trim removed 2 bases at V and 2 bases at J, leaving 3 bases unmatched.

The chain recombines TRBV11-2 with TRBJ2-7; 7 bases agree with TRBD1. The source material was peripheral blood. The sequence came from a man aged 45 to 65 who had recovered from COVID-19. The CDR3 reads CASSLTQGTYEQYF. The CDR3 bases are TGTGCCAGCAGCTTAACACAGGGGACCTACGAGCAGTACTTC.